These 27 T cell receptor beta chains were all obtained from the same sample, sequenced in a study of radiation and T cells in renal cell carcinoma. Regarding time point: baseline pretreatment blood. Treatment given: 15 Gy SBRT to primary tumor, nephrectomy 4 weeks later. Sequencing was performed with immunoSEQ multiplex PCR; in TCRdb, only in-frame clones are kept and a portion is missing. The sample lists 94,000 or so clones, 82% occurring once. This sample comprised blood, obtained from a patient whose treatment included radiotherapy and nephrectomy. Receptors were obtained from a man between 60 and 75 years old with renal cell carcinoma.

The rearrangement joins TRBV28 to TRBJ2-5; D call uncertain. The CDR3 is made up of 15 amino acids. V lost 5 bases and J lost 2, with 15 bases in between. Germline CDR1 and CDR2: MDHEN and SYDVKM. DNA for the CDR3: TGTGCCAGCAGTACTCGGGCAGGAGATCAAGAGACCCAGTACTTC. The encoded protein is CASSTRAGDQETQYF.

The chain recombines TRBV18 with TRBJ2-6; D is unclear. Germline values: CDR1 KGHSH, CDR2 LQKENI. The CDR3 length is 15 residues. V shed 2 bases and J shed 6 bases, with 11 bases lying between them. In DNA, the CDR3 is TGTGCCAGCTCACCAGGGCTAGAACCGGCCAACGTCCTGACTTTC. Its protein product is CASSPGLEPANVLTF. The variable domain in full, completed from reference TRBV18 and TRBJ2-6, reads NAGVMQNPRHLVRRRGQEARLRCSPMKGHSHVYWYRQLPEEGLKFMVYLQKENIIDESGMPKERFSAEFPKEGPSILRIQQVVRGDSAAYFCASSPGLEPANVLTFGAGSRLTVL.

In DNA, the CDR3 is TGTGCCAGCAGCCCCGCTCTTGGGGCAGAGACCCAGTACTTC. Amino acids: CASSPALGAETQYF. The gene calls are TRBV9 and TRBJ2-5, with TRBD1 as a possible D gene (5 bases). Trimming left V 4 bases short and J 4 bases short, with 14 bases between. The CDR3 runs 14 residues. CDR1 SGDLS and CDR2 YYNGEE come from the germline V gene. Drawing the rest from reference TRBV9 and TRBJ2-5, the complete variable domain is DSGVTQTPKHLITATGQRVTLRCSPRSGDLSVYWYQQSLDQGLQFLIQYYNGEERAKGNILERFSAQQFPDLHSELNLSSLELGDSALYFCASSPALGAETQYFGPGTRLLVL.

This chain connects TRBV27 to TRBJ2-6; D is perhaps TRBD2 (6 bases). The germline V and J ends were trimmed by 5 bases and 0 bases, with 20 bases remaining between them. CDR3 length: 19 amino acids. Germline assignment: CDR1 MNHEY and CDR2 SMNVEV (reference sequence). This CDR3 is CASSPRGVAAHSGANVLTF. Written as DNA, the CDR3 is TGTGCCAGCAGTCCCCGCGGAGTAGCGGCCCACTCTGGGGCCAACGTCCTGACTTTC.

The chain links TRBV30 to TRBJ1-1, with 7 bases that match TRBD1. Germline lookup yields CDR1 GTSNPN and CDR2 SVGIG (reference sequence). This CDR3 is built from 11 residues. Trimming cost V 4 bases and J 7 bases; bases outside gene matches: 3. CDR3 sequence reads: CAWNQGGEAFF. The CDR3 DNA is TGTGCCTGGAATCAGGGGGGTGAAGCTTTCTTT. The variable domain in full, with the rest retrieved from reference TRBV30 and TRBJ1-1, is SQTIHQWPATLVQPVGSPLSLECTVEGTSNPNLYWYRQAAGRGLQLLFYSVGIGQISSEVPQNLSASRPQDRQFILSSKKLLLSDSGFYLCAWNQGGEAFFGQGTRLTVV.

The chain's CDR3 is CASSVGGPASGNTIYF. The CDR3 nucleotides read TGTGCCAGCTCCGTGGGGGGGCCTGCCTCTGGAAACACCATATATTTT. The chain uses TRBV18 and TRBJ1-3; weak D call: TRBD1 (6 bases). The V gene lost 6 bases and the J gene lost 0 bases, with 15 bases spanning the gap. The CDR3 runs to 16 residues. Germline CDR1 and CDR2: KGHSH and LQKENI.

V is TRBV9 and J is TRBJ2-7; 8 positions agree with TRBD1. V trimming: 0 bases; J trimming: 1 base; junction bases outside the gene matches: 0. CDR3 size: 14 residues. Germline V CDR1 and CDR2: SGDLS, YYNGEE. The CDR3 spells CASSVGDRSYEQYF. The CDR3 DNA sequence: TGTGCCAGCAGCGTAGGGGACAGGTCCTACGAGCAGTACTTC.

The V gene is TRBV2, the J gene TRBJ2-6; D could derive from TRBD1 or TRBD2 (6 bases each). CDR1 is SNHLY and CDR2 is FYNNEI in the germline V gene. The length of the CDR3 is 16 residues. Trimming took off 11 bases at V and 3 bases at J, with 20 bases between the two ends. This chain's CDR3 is CASRRGETVGANVLTF. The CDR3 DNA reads TGTGCCTCCAGGAGGGGGGAAACGGTTGGGGCCAACGTCCTGACTTTC.

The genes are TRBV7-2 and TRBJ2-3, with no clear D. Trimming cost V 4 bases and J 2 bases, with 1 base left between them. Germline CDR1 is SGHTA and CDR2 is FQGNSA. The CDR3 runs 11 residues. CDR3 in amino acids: CASSSTDTQYF. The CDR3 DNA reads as TGTGCCAGCAGCTCCACAGATACGCAGTATTTT.

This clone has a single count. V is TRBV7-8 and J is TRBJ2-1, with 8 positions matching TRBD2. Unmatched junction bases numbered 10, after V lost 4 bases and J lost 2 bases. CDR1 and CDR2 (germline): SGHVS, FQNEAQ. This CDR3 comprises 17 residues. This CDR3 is CASSSSVAGTTYNEQFF. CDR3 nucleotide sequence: TGTGCCAGCAGCTCTTCTGTAGCGGGAACTACCTACAATGAGCAGTTCTTC.

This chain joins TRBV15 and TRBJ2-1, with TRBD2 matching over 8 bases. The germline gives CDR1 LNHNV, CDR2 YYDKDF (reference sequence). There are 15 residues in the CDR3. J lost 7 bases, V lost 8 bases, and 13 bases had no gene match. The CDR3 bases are TGTGCCACCGGGGTTTGGGGACTAGTGGGTAATGAGCAGTTCTTC. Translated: CATGVWGLVGNEQFF.

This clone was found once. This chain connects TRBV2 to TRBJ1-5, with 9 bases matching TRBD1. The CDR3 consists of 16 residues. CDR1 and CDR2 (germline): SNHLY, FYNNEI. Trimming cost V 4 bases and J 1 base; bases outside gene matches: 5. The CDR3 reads CASSGRQGESNQPQHF. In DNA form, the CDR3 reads TGTGCCAGCAGTGGCCGACAGGGGGAAAGCAATCAGCCCCAGCATTTT.

The CDR3 DNA reads as TGTGCCAGCAGCTACAGAAGCGAACAGGGAATTTCGGAAAAACTGTTTTTT. Translation gives CASSYRSEQGISEKLFF. This chain joins TRBV11-1 and TRBJ1-4, with D tentatively TRBD1 (6 bases). The V and J ends lost 4 bases and 8 bases respectively, with 23 bases between them. Per the germline V gene, CDR1 is SGHAT and CDR2 is FQDESV (reference sequence). The CDR3 spans 17 residues.

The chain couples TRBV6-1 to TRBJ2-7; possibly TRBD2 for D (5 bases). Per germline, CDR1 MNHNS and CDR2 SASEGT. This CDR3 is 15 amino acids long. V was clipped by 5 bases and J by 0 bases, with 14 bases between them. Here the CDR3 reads CASSHEGLDSYEQYF. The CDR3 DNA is TGTGCCAGCAGTCACGAGGGTCTCGACTCCTACGAGCAGTACTTC.

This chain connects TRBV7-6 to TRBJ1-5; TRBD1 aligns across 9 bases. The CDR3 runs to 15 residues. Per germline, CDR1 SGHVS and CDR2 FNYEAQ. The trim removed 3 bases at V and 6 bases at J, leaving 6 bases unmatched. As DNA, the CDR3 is TGTGCCAGCAGCTTGGGGGGACAGGGTACTCAGCCCCAGCATTTT. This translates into CASSLGGQGTQPQHF. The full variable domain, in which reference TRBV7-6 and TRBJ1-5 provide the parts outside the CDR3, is GAGVSQSPRYKVTKRGQDVALRCDPISGHVSLYWYRQALGQGPEFLTYFNYEAQQDKSGLPNDRFSAERPEGSISTLTIQRTEQRDSAMYRCASSLGGQGTQPQHFGDGTRLSIL.

CDR3 sequence (DNA): TGTGCCAGCAGCGTAGGAGGGAGTGATGTTTGGGAGACCCAGTACTTC. This gives the protein CASSVGGSDVWETQYF. The chain links TRBV9 to TRBJ2-5, with a weak D call TRBD2 (5 bases). The germline CDR1 and CDR2 sequences are SGDLS and YYNGEE. The CDR3 has 16 residues. V was trimmed by 0 bases and J by 5 bases, leaving 17 bases between them. The whole variable domain, filled in from reference TRBV9 and TRBJ2-5, reads DSGVTQTPKHLITATGQRVTLRCSPRSGDLSVYWYQQSLDQGLQFLIQYYNGEERAKGNILERFSAQQFPDLHSELNLSSLELGDSALYFCASSVGGSDVWETQYFGPGTRLLVL.

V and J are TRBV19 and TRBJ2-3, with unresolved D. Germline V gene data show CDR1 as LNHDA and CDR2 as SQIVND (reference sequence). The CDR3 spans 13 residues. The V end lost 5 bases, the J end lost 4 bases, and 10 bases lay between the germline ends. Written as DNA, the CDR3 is TGTGCCAGTAGTCAGGCGGTCCCAGATACGCAGTATTTT. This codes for CASSQAVPDTQYF. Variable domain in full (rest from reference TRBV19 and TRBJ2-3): DGGITQSPKYLFRKEGQNVTLSCEQNLNHDAMYWYRQDPGQGLRLIYYSQIVNDFQKGDIAEGYSVSREKKESFPLTVTSAQKNPTAFYLCASSQAVPDTQYFGPGTRLTVL.

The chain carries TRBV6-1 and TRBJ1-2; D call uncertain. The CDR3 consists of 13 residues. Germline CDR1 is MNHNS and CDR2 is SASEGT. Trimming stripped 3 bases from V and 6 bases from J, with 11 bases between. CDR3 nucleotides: TGTGCCAGCAGTGACAGCGAATCCAATGGCTACACCTTC. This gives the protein CASSDSESNGYTF.

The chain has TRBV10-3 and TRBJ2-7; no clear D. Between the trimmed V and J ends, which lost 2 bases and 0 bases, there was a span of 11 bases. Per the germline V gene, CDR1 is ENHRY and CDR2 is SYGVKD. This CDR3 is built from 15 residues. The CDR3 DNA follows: TGTGCCATCAGTGAGGCGGAAAGGGTCTCCTACGAGCAGTACTTC. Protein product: CAISEAERVSYEQYF.

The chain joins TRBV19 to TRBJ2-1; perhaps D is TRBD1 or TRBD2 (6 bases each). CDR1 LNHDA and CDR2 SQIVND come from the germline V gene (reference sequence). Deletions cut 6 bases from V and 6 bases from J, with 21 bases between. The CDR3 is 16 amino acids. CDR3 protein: CASRPAGGPQGNEQFF. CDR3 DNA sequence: TGTGCCAGTAGACCCGCCGGGGGCCCTCAAGGCAATGAGCAGTTCTTC. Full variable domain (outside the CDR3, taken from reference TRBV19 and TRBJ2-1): DGGITQSPKYLFRKEGQNVTLSCEQNLNHDAMYWYRQDPGQGLRLIYYSQIVNDFQKGDIAEGYSVSREKKESFPLTVTSAQKNPTAFYLCASRPAGGPQGNEQFFGPGTRLTVL.

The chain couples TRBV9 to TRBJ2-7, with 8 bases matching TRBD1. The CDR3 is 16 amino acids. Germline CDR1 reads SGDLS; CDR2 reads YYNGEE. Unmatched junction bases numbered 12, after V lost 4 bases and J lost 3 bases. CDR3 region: CASSPTGQVAGYEQYF. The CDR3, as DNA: TGTGCCAGCAGCCCTACGGGACAGGTAGCCGGCTACGAGCAGTACTTC. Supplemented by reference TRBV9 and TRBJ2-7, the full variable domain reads DSGVTQTPKHLITATGQRVTLRCSPRSGDLSVYWYQQSLDQGLQFLIQYYNGEERAKGNILERFSAQQFPDLHSELNLSSLELGDSALYFCASSPTGQVAGYEQYFGPGTRLTVT.

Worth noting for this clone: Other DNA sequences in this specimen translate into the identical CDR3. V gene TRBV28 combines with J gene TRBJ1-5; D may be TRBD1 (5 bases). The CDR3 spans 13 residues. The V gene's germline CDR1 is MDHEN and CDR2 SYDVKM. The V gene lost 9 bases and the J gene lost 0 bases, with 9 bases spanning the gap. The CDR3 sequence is CASRGDSNQPQHF. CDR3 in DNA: TGTGCCAGTCGAGGGGATAGCAATCAGCCCCAGCATTTT.

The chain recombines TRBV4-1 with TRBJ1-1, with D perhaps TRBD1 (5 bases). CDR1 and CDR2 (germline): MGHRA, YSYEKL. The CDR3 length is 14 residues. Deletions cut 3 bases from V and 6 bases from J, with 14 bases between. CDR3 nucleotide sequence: TGCGCCAGCAGCCATCCTATCGAAGGGGCTGAAGCTTTCTTT. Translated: CASSHPIEGAEAFF.

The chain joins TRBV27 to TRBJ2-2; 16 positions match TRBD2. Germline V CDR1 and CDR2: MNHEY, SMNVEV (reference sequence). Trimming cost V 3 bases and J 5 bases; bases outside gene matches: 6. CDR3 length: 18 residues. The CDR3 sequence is CASSFLGLAGGGTGELFF. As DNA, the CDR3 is TGTGCCAGCAGTTTCTTGGGACTAGCGGGAGGGGGGACCGGGGAGCTGTTTTTT.

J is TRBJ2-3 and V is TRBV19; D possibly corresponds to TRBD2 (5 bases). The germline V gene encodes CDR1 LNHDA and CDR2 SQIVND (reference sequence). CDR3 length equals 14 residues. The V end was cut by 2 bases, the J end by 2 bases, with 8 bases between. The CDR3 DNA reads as TGTGCCAGTAGTATACCGGGAACCACAGATACGCAGTATTTT. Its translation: CASSIPGTTDTQYF.

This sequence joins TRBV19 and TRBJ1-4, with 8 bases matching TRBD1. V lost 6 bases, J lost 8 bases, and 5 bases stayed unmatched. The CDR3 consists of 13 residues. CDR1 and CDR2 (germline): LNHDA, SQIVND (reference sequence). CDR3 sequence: CASRDRAKEKLFF. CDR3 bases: TGTGCCAGTAGGGACAGGGCAAAGGAAAAACTGTTTTTT.

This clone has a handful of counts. CDR3 sequence: CAWIAGQGYEQYF. The CDR3, as DNA: TGTGCCTGGATAGCGGGACAGGGCTACGAGCAGTACTTC. The chain uses TRBV30 and TRBJ2-7, with D tentatively TRBD1 (9 bases). CDR3 length: 13 amino acids. Germline-derived CDR1 and CDR2 are GTSNPN and SVGIG (reference sequence). Trimming removed 4 bases from V and 3 bases from J, with 13 bases in between.